Listed below are T cell receptor beta chains from one sample, sequenced in a study of post-analysis software for immune sequencing data. TCRdb reanalysed the PCR reads using MiXCR and keeps one entry per CDR3 protein. The table includes 250,000 to 300,000 distinct CDR3 sequences, 30% to 45% detected once. Sequencing used blood. These receptors were collected from a girl between 5 and 17 years old with multiple sclerosis. The CDR3 runs from the conserved cysteine through the conserved F or W. The D gene is left open where the match is weak. Clone size is not always given. Where it is, it says once, few, many or a class for expanded clones.

-	few	TRBJ1-5	TRBV7-8	CASSLVGNSNQPQHF	TGTGCCAGCAGCTTAGTGGGGAATAGCAATCAGCCCCAGCATTTT
TRBD2	few	TRBJ2-5	TRBV24-1	CATSDTSGGGQETQYF	TGTGCCACCAGTGACACCAGCGGGGGTGGCCAAGAGACCCAGTACTTC
TRBD2	-	TRBJ2-1	TRBV7-3	CASSPRNSGRDNEQFF	TGTGCCAGCAGCCCTAGGAATAGCGGGAGGGACAATGAGCAGTTCTTC
-	many	TRBJ1-2	TRBV29-1	CSVGGNGYTF	TGCAGCGTTGGCGGGAATGGCTACACCTTC
-	many	TRBJ1-2	TRBV5-5	CASSLAVGDYGYTF	TGTGCCAGCAGCTTGGCCGTAGGGGACTATGGCTACACCTTC
-	many	TRBJ2-1	TRBV2	CASSSAPYTEQFF	TGTGCCAGCAGTTCTGCCCCTTACACTGAGCAGTTCTTC
TRBD2	few	TRBJ2-7	TRBV29-1	CSFPGVAGSQGYEQYF	TGCAGCTTTCCGGGGGTAGCGGGGTCTCAGGGCTACGAGCAGTACTTC
-	many	TRBJ2-7	TRBV5-1	CASSRDGASLYEQYF	TGCGCCAGCAGCCGGGATGGGGCATCGTTATACGAGCAGTACTTC
TRBD1	-	TRBJ2-5	TRBV24-1	CATSEPDRAKTQYF	TGTGCCACCAGTGAACCCGACAGGGCTAAGACCCAGTACTTC
-	once	TRBJ1-2	TRBV12-3/TRBV12-4	CASVKDTERYGYTF	TGTGCCAGCGTCAAAGATACCGAGAGATATGGCTACACCTTC
TRBD2	many	TRBJ2-3	TRBV4-1	CASSPIGEAGLAVTDTQYF	TGCGCCAGCAGCCCCATTGGGGAGGCGGGACTAGCGGTAACAGATACGCAGTATTTT
-	-	TRBJ1-2	TRBV3-1	CASSPGGAASGYTF	TGTGCCAGCAGCCCCGGCGGGGCAGCCAGCGGCTACACCTTC
-	-	TRBJ2-1	TRBV20-1	CSARDRRGVPYNEQFF	TGCAGTGCTAGAGATCGAAGAGGGGTCCCCTACAATGAGCAGTTCTTC
TRBD2	many	TRBJ2-3	TRBV4-2	CASSLVAGDGTDTQYF	TGTGCCAGCAGCCTCGTAGCGGGGGACGGCACAGATACGCAGTATTTT
-	-	TRBJ1-1	TRBV29-1	CSVEGEIAEAFF	TGCAGCGTTGAGGGGGAGATCGCTGAAGCTTTCTTT
TRBD1	-	TRBJ2-4	TRBV7-2	CASSSRTGGDIQYF	TGTGCCAGCAGCTCTCGGACAGGTGGGGACATTCAGTACTTC
-	-	TRBJ2-3	TRBV12-3/TRBV12-4	CASSLGLGKDGADTEYF	TGTGCCAGCAGTTTGGGCTTGGGCAAAGACGGCGCAGATACGGAGTATTTT
TRBD1	many	TRBJ2-7	TRBV28	CASSRGQGPYEQYF	TGTGCCAGCAGCCGCGGACAGGGACCCTACGAGCAGTACTTC
-	-	TRBJ1-2	TRBV12-3/TRBV12-4	CASSALTLSLPGHNYGYTF	TGTGCCAGCAGTGCTCTCACGCTCTCCCTCCCGGGACACAACTATGGCTACACCTTC
-	many	TRBJ2-5	TRBV29-1	CSVYRVLGETQYF	TGCAGCGTATACAGGGTTTTGGGGGAGACCCAGTACTTC
TRBD1	many	TRBJ1-2	TRBV12-3/TRBV12-4	CASSWDRAYGYTF	TGTGCCAGCAGTTGGGACAGGGCCTATGGCTACACCTTC
-	-	TRBJ1-5	TRBV5-1	CASSVQGLTNQPLHF	TGCGCCAGCAGCGTCCAAGGGCTGACGAATCAGCCCCTGCATTTT